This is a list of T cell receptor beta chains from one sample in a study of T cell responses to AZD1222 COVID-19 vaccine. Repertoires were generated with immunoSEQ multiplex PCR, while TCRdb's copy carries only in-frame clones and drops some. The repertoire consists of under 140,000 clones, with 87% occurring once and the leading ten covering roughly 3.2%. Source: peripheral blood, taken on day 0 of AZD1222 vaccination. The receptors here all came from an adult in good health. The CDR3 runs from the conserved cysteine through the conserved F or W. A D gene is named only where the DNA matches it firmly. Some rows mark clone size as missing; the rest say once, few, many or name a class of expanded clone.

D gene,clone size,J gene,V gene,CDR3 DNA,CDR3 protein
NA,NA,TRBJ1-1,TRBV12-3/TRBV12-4,TGTGCCAGCAGTTTAGGCCCGAACACTGAAGCTTTCTTT,CASSLGPNTEAFF
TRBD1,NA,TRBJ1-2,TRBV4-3,TGCGCCAGCAGCCAAACCAGGGGGGGACGAGGCTACACCTTC,CASSQTRGGRGYTF
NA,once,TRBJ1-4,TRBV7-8,TGTGCCAGCAGCTCTCAGGGCGCTATTGCAACTAATGAAAAACTGTTTTTT,CASSSQGAIATNEKLFF
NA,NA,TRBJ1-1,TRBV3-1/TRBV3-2,TGTGCCAGCAGCCCGCGGGGAGGACAGCTCCCGAACACTGAAGCTTTCTTT,CASSPRGGQLPNTEAFF
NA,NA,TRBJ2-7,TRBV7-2,TGTGCCAGCAGCTCGAACCCGGGGGCCCCCTACGAGCAGTACTTC,CASSSNPGAPYEQYF
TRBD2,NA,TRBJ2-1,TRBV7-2,TGTGCCAGCAGAGCCGGGACTACGCCTTACAATGAGCAGTTCTTC,CASRAGTTPYNEQFF
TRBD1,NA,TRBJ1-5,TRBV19,TGTGCCAGTAGTAGACGCGGGACAGATAGCAATCAGCCCCAGCATTTT,CASSRRGTDSNQPQHF
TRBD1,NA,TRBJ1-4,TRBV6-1,TGTGCCAGCAGTGAATCAGGGGGCTGGGAAAAACTGTTTTTT,CASSESGGWEKLFF
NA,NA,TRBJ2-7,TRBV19,TGTGCCAGTAGTCTCGCAGCCGAATCCTACGAGCAGTACTTC,CASSLAAESYEQYF
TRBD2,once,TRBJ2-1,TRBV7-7,TGTGCTAGCAGCCCCGTAGCGGGAGGGAATGAGCAGTTCTTC,CASSPVAGGNEQFF
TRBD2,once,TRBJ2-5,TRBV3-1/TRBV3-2,TGTGCCAGCAGCCAAGGGGGGACTAGCGGGAGGAGGAAGACCCAGTACTTC,CASSQGGTSGRRKTQYF
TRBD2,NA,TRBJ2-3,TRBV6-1,TGTGCCAGCAGTGAAAGGGGACTAGTAAGCACAGATACGCAGTATTTT,CASSERGLVSTDTQYF
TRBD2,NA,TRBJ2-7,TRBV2,TGTGCCAGCAGTTTGACTAGCGGGAGTGGGGACGAGCAGTACTTC,CASSLTSGSGDEQYF
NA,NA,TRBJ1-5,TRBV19,TGTGCCAGTAGTATGGTAGCAGGCCCCAATCAGCCCCAGCATTTT,CASSMVAGPNQPQHF
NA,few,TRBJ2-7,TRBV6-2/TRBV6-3,TGTGCCAGCAGCTCCACGACAGTTCTCTACGAGCAGTACTTC,CASSSTTVLYEQYF
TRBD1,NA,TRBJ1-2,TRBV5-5,TGTGCCAGCAGCACGATCTATGACCGGGCCCAGGGGGGGATTGACTATGGCTACACCTTC,CASSTIYDRAQGGIDYGYTF
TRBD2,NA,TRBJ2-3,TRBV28,TGTGCCAGCAGTTTAAGCGGGAGTGGGGTATTCACAGATACGCAGTATTTT,CASSLSGSGVFTDTQYF
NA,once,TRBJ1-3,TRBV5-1,TGCGCCAGCAGCTCGCACCCTAAGGGGATCGGAAACACCATATATTTT,CASSSHPKGIGNTIYF
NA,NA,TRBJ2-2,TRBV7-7,TGTGCTAGCAGCCCCCAGGGTGTAGGCACCGGGGAGCTGTTTTTT,CASSPQGVGTGELFF
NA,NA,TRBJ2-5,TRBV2,TGTGCCAGCGTTCGGAGTTCTGCGCGGGGAGAGACCCAGTACTTC,CASVRSSARGETQYF
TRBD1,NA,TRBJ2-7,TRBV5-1,TGCGCCAGCAGCTTGGGGGGACAGGGTGTTTACGAGCAGTACTTC,CASSLGGQGVYEQYF
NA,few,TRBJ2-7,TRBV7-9,TGTGCCAGCAGCTCAGCCCTTTGGGACACCTCCTACGAGCAGTACTTC,CASSSALWDTSYEQYF
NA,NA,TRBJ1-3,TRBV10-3,TGTGCCATCAGTCTCCCTCCAGGGTCTATTGGAAACACCATATATTTT,CAISLPPGSIGNTIYF
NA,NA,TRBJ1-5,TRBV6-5,TGTGCCAGCAGGGGACACCCGATAGGCAATCAGCCCCAGCATTTT,CASRGHPIGNQPQHF
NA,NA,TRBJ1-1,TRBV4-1,TGCGCCAGCAGCCAAGAAGAGGTGAACACTGAAGCTTTCTTT,CASSQEEVNTEAFF
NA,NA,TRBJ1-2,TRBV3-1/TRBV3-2,TGTGCCAGCAGCCAAGAGAGTGCAGGGCCACGGAATAATGGCTACACCTTC,CASSQESAGPRNNGYTF
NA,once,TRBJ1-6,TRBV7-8,TGTGCCAGCAGCTTAGGCCAGGGGCGTAATTCACCCCTCCACTTT,CASSLGQGRNSPLHF
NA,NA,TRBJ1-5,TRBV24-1,TGTGCCACCAGTGATCGACGGATAAATCAGCCCCAGCATTTT,CATSDRRINQPQHF
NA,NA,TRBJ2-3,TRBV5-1,TGCGCCAGCAGCGCGCTATCCACAGATACGCAGTATTTT,CASSALSTDTQYF
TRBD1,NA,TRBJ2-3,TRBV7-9,TGTGCCAGCAGCTCTACAACAGGGGTCCCCACAGATACGCAGTATTTT,CASSSTTGVPTDTQYF
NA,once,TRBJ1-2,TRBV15,TGTGCCACCAGCAGAGTCTCGGCCTACTATGGCTACACCTTC,CATSRVSAYYGYTF
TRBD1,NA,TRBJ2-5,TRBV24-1,TGTGCCACCAGTGGGAACACAGGGGGCTATGAGACCCAGTACTTC,CATSGNTGGYETQYF
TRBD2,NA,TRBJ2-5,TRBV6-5,TGTGCCAGCACCCCGGACCCCGGGAGGGAGACCCAGTACTTC,CASTPDPGRETQYF
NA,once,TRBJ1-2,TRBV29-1,TGCAGCGTTGGGGGAGATAGCTATGGCTACACCTTC,CSVGGDSYGYTF
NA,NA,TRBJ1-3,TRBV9,TGTGCCAGCAGCGCATTTTCTAGCTCTGGAAACACCATATATTTT,CASSAFSSSGNTIYF
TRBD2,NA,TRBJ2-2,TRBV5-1,TGCGCCAGCAGCTTAGCCCCTAGCGGGAGCACCGGGGAGCTGTTTTTT,CASSLAPSGSTGELFF
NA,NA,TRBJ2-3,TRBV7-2,TGTGCCAGCCGTGATCGATCAGGTTCTCTCACAGATACGCAGTATTTT,CASRDRSGSLTDTQYF
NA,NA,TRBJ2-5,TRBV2,TGTGCCAGCAGGCTAGGGGGTCGACAAGAGACCCAGTACTTC,CASRLGGRQETQYF
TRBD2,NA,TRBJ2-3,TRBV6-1,TGTGCCAGCAGTGAAGCGGGGGGGTTTGCAGATACGCAGTATTTT,CASSEAGGFADTQYF
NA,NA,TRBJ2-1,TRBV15,TGTGCCACCAGCAGAGAGGGGGGTCCTCGAAGTGGGGATGAGCAGTTCTTC,CATSREGGPRSGDEQFF
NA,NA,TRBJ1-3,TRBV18,TGTGCCAGCTTACGTCCGTCTTCTGGAAACACCATATATTTT,CASLRPSSGNTIYF
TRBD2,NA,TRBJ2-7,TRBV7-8,TGTGCCAGCAGCTTAGCGGCGACTAGCGGGAGCCGCGAGCAGTACTTC,CASSLAATSGSREQYF
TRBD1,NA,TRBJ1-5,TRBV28,TGTGCCAGCAGTCCAGGACAGGGGGAAAGCCAGCCCCAGCATTTT,CASSPGQGESQPQHF
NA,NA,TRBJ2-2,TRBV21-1,TGTGCCAGCACCTGGGGACAGGGACATTCTGGGGAGCTGTTTTTT,CASTWGQGHSGELFF
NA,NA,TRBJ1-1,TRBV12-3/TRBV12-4,TGTGCCAGCAGTTTGGGCCCAAACACTGAAGCTTTCTTT,CASSLGPNTEAFF
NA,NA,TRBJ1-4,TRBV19,TGTGCCAGTAGTATTGGGGAGGTAGTGGCTAATGAAAAACTGTTTTTT,CASSIGEVVANEKLFF
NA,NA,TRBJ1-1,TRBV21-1,TGTGCCAGCAGCAAAAGGGTAAGGGGGCGGTACACTGAAGCTTTCTTT,CASSKRVRGRYTEAFF
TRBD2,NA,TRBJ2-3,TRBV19,TGTGCCAGTAGTCATTCTAGCGGGGGGCCAGGAGATACGCAGTATTTT,CASSHSSGGPGDTQYF
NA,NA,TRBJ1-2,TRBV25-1,TGTGCCAGCAGTGCGCCGGCAGGGAGCGACTATGGCTACACCTTC,CASSAPAGSDYGYTF
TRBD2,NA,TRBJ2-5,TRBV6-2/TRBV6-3,TGTGCCAGCAGCCGGGCTAGGATAGCGGGGAGGGAGACCCAGTACTTC,CASSRARIAGRETQYF
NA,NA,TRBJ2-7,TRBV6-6,TGTGCCAGCAGAGATACCCAAGGGGGGGGCTACGAGCAGTACTTC,CASRDTQGGGYEQYF
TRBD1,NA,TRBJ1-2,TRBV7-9,TGTGCCAGCAGCTCCGGGACAGGGCAGACTCATGGCTACACCTTC,CASSSGTGQTHGYTF
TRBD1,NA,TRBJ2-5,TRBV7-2,TGTGCCAGCAGCTTAGCGCGGACAGGGAAAGAGACCCAGTACTTC,CASSLARTGKETQYF
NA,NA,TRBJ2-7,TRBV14,TGTGCCAGCAGCCAAGTATTGACCGCCCTGCGGTACTTC,CASSQVLTALRYF
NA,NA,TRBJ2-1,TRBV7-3,TGTGCCAGCGCTTACGGGCCCCCTTACAATGAGCAGTTCTTC,CASAYGPPYNEQFF
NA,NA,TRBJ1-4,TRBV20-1,TGCAGTGCTAGTTTCTCGGGAGACAGACTGTTTTTT,CSASFSGDRLFF
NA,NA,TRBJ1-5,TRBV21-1,TGTGCCAGCAGCAAACGACAGGAAGGACAGCCCCAGCATTTT,CASSKRQEGQPQHF
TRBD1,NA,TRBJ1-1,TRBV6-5,TGTGCCAGCAGTTACTCGCGACAGGGGAACACTGAAGCTTTCTTT,CASSYSRQGNTEAFF
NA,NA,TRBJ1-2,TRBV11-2,TGTGCCAGCAGCTTAGGATGGCTTTATGGCTACACCTTC,CASSLGWLYGYTF